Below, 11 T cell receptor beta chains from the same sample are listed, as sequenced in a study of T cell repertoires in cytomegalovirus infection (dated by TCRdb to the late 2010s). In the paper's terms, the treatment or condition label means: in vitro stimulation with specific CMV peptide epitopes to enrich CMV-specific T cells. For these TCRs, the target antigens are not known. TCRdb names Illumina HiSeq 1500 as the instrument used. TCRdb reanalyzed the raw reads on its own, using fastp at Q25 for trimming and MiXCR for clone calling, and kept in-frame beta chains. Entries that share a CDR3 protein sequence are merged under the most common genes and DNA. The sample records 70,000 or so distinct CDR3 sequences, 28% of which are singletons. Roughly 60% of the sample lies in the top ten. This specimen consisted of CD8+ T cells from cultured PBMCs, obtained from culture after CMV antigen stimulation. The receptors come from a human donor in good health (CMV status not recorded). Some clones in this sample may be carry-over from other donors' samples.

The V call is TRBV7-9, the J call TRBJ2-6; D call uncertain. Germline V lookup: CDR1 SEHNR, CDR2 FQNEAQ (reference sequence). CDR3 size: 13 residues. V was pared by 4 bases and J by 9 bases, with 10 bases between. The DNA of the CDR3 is TGTGCCAGCAGCTCCAACCCCGGCAACGTCCTGACTTTC. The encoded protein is CASSSNPGNVLTF. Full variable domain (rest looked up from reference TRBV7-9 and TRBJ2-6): DTGVSQNPRHKITKRGQNVTFRCDPISEHNRLYWYRQTLGQGPEFLTYFQNEAQLEKSRLLSDRFSAERPKGSFSTLEIQRTEQGDSAMYLCASSSNPGNVLTFGAGSRLTVL.

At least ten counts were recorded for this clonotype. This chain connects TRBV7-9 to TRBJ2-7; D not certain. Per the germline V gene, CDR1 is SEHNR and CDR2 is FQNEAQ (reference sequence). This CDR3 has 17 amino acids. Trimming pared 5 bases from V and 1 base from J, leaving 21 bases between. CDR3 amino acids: CASSPPKYWKRSYEQYF. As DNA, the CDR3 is TGTGCCAGCAGCCCACCCAAGTATTGGAAACGTTCCTACGAGCAGTACTTC.

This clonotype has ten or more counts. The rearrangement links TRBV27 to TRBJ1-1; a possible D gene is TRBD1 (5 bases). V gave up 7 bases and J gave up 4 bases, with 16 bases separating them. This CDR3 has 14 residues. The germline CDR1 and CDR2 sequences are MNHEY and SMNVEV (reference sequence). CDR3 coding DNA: TGTGCCAGCAACCACGGGACGTCTGGCACTGAAGCTTTCTTT. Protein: CASNHGTSGTEAFF.

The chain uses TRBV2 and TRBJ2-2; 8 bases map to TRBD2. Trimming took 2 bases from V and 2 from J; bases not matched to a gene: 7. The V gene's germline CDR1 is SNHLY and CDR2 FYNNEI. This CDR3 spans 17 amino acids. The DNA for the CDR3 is TGTGCCAGCAGTGAACCTACGCGGGGGGCCAACACCGGGGAGCTGTTTTTT. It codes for CASSEPTRGANTGELFF.

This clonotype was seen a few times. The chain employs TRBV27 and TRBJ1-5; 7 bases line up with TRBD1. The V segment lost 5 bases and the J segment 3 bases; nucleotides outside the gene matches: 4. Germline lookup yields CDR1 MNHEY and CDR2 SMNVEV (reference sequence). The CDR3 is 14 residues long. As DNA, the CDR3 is TGTGCCAGCAGTAAGACAGGGTACAATCAGCCCCAGCATTTT. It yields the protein CASSKTGYNQPQHF.

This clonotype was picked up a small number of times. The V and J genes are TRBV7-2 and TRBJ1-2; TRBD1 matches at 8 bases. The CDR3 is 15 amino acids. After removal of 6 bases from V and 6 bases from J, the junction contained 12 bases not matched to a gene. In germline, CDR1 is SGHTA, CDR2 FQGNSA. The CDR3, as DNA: TGTGCCAGCAGTTATCTGGACAGGGTCGATAATGGCTACACCTTC. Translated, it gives CASSYLDRVDNGYTF. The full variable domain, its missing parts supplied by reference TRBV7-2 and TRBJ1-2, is GAGVSQSPSNKVTEKGKDVELRCDPISGHTALYWYRQSLGQGLEFLIYFQGNSAPDKSGLPSDRFSAERTGGSVSTLTIQRTQQEDSAVYLCASSYLDRVDNGYTFGSGTRLTVV.

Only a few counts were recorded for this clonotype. CDR3 nucleotides: TGTGCCAGCAGTGAAGCGCAGGACCCGAGCTCCTACGAGCAGTACTTC. This codes for CASSEAQDPSSYEQYF. This chain joins TRBV6-1 and TRBJ2-7; no reliable D call. Germline V gene sequence: CDR1 MNHNS, CDR2 SASEGT. CDR3 length equals 16 residues. V was clipped by 0 bases and J by 0 bases, with 12 bases between them.

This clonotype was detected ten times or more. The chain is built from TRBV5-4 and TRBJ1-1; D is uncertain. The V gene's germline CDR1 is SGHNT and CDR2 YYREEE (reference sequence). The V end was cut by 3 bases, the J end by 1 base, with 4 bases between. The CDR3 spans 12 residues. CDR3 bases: TGTGCCAGCAGCTGGGGGAACACTGAAGCTTTCTTT. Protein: CASSWGNTEAFF.

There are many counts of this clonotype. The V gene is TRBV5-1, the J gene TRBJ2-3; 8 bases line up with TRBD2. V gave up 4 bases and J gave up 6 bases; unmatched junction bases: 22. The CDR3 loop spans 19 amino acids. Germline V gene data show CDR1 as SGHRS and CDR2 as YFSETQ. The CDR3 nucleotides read TGCGCCAGCAGCCTGGACGGGGCTAGCGGGTCCCCCAGGAGGGATACGCAGTATTTT. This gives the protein CASSLDGASGSPRRDTQYF.

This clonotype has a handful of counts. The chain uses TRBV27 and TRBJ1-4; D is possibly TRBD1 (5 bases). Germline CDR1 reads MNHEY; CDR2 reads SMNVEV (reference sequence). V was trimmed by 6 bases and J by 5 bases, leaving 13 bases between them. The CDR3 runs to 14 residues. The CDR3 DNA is TGTGCCAGCAGGTTCGGGGGGGGAAATGAAAAACTGTTTTTT. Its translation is CASRFGGGNEKLFF. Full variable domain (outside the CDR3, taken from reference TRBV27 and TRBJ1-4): EAQVTQNPRYLITVTGKKLTVTCSQNMNHEYMSWYRQDPGLGLRQIYYSMNVEVTDKGDVPEGYKVSRKEKRNFPLILESPSPNQTSLYFCASRFGGGNEKLFFGSGTQLSVL.

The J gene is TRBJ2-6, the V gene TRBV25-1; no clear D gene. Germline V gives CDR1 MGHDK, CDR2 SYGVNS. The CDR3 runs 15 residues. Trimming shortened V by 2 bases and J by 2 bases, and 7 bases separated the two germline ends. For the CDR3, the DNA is TGTGCCAGCAGTGAACCCTCAACTGGGGCCAACGTCCTGACTTTC. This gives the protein CASSEPSTGANVLTF.